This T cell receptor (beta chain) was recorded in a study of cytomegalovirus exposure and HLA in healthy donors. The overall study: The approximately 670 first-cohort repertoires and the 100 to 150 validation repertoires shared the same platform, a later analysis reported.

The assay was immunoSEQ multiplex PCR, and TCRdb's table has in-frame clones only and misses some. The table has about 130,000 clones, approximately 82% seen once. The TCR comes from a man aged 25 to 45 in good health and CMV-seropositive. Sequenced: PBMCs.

The chain's CDR3 is CASSEDSGVGYTF. CDR3 bases: TGTGCCAGCAGTGAAGACTCGGGGGTTGGCTACACCTTC. V is TRBV2 and J is TRBJ1-2; maybe TRBD1 (5 bases). Trimming removed 1 base from V and 7 bases from J, with 10 bases in between. The CDR3 loop spans 13 amino acids. Germline values: CDR1 SNHLY, CDR2 FYNNEI.